These 32 T cell receptor beta chains originate from one sample sequenced in a study of T cell changes during pregnancy in multiple sclerosis. Profiled with immunoSEQ multiplex PCR; TCRdb holds only in-frame clones, not every one. The sample consists of just over 90,000 clones, 90% to 95% of them appearing once. The source was peripheral blood, collected after pregnancy. All receptors derive from a female donor in good health, enrolled as a control in a pregnancy study.

The chain carries TRBV4-2 and TRBJ1-4; the D gene is possibly TRBD1 (5 bases). Trimming shortened V by 5 bases and J by 0 bases, and 7 bases separated the two germline ends. Per germline, CDR1 LGHNA and CDR2 YNFKEQ. This CDR3 has 14 residues. The CDR3 protein is CASSTTATNEKLFF. In nucleotides, the CDR3 is TGTGCCAGCAGCACGACAGCAACTAATGAAAAACTGTTTTTT.

This chain links TRBV4-3 with TRBJ2-2, with 9 nucleotides matching TRBD1. The germline V gene has CDR1 LGHNA and CDR2 YSLEER. Trimming at V came to 3 bases and at J to 6 bases, leaving 8 bases not matched to a gene. This CDR3 is built from 16 residues. CDR3 in amino acids: CASSQLQGARAGELFF. DNA of the CDR3: TGCGCCAGCAGCCAGTTACAGGGGGCGCGGGCCGGGGAGCTGTTTTTT.

The J gene is TRBJ1-2, the V gene TRBV6-5; 11 bases match TRBD1. This CDR3 comprises 16 residues. V shed 2 bases, J shed 4 bases, and the junction held 6 bases outside the gene matches. Germline V lookup: CDR1 MNHEY, CDR2 SVGAGI. The chain's CDR3 is CASSYRGQGGSYGYTF. The CDR3, as DNA: TGTGCCAGCAGTTACCGGGGACAGGGGGGGAGCTATGGCTACACCTTC.

The CDR3 DNA reads TGTGCCAGCGGAGAGGACAATGAGCAGTTCTTC. Its protein is CASGEDNEQFF. This chain connects TRBV6-5 to TRBJ2-1; D is unresolved. V was clipped by 8 bases and J by 5 bases, with 7 bases between them. The germline gives CDR1 MNHEY, CDR2 SVGAGI. The CDR3 consists of 11 residues.

This clone showed up just once. This rearrangement joins TRBV6-1 to TRBJ2-5, with TRBD2 matching 9 bases. The CDR3 length is 15 residues. Per germline, CDR1 MNHNS and CDR2 SASEGT. Losses at the gene ends were 1 base for V and 5 bases for J; bases not matched to a gene: 5. CDR3 loop: CASSEGSGGGETQYF. DNA of the CDR3: TGTGCCAGCAGTGAAGGTAGCGGGGGTGGGGAGACCCAGTACTTC.

This clone was found once. The chain couples TRBV6-6 to TRBJ2-3, with D unresolved. This CDR3 has 13 residues. Trimming took off 7 bases at V and 4 bases at J, with 12 bases between the two ends. Per the germline V gene, CDR1 is MNHNY and CDR2 is SVGAGI (reference sequence). The CDR3 coding sequence is TGTGCCAGCACTCCATTGTCGGCAGATACGCAGTATTTT. Its protein product is CASTPLSADTQYF.

The rearrangement links TRBV4-3 to TRBJ1-2; the match to TRBD1 covers 8 bases. The CDR3 consists of 14 residues. The germline V gene has CDR1 LGHNA and CDR2 YSLEER. With V trimmed by 3 bases and J by 4 bases, 4 bases remained unmatched. The DNA of the CDR3 is TGCGCCAGCAGCCAGGACAGGGCCCGCTATGGCTACACCTTC. Translated: CASSQDRARYGYTF.

The chain employs TRBV5-5 and TRBJ2-7, with D perhaps TRBD1 (5 bases). The CDR3 spans 15 residues. The V end was cut by 0 bases, the J end by 1 base, with 11 bases between. The germline V gene encodes CDR1 SGHKS and CDR2 YYEKEE (reference sequence). The CDR3: CASSLGRAGSYEQYF. In DNA form, the CDR3 reads TGTGCCAGCAGCTTGGGCAGGGCAGGTTCCTACGAGCAGTACTTC.

This clone was observed once. V gene TRBV7-3 combines with J gene TRBJ2-2; tentative D call: TRBD2 (6 bases). Germline V gene lookup returns CDR1 SGHTA and CDR2 FQGTGA. CDR3 size: 17 residues. V dropped 5 bases and J dropped 6 bases, with 22 bases sitting between them. The CDR3 nucleotides are TGTGCCAGCAGCCCCCTCGGGGGTCTAAATCGTCCCGGGGAGCTGTTTTTT. It specifies CASSPLGGLNRPGELFF.

V usage is TRBV7-3 and J usage is TRBJ2-1, with TRBD2 matching 12 bases. This CDR3 spans 18 amino acids. Germline V lookup: CDR1 SGHTA, CDR2 FQGTGA. V shed 4 bases, J shed 9 bases, and the junction held 16 bases outside the gene matches. CDR3 DNA sequence: TGTGCCAGCAGCTGGCAACCCTACTCTAGCGGGGGGGCCGGTGAGCAGTTCTTC. It encodes CASSWQPYSSGGAGEQFF.

The J gene is TRBJ1-1, the V gene TRBV6-4; 8 positions agree with TRBD1. Germline assignment: CDR1 MRHNA and CDR2 SNTAGT. The CDR3 has 14 amino acids. The junction had 8 bases not matched to a gene; V was cut back by 6 bases and J by 5 bases. CDR3 sequence: CASSKDREGTEAFF. DNA for the CDR3: TGTGCCAGCAGCAAGGACAGGGAGGGGACTGAAGCTTTCTTT.

In DNA, the CDR3 is TGTGCCAGCAGTGAATCAGGGGTTGGATCACCCCTCCACTTT. As protein: CASSESGVGSPLHF. The V and J genes are TRBV25-1 and TRBJ1-6; a weak D match, TRBD1 (6 bases). The CDR3 sequence is 14 residues long. Germline CDR1 reads MGHDK; CDR2 reads SYGVNS. V dropped 1 base and J dropped 10 bases, with 11 bases sitting between them. The entire variable domain, with the rest obtained from reference TRBV25-1 and TRBJ1-6, is as follows: EADIYQTPRYLVIGTGKKITLECSQTMGHDKMYWYQQDPGMELHLIHYSYGVNSTEKGDLSSESTVSRIRTEHFPLTLESARPSHTSQYLCASSESGVGSPLHFGNGTRLTVT.

A word on this clone: The junction departs from germline at one end; a sequencing error may be responsible. The chain uses TRBV10-3 and TRBJ1-4; D might be TRBD1 (6 bases). The CDR3 extends over 8 amino acids. Germline loops: CDR1 ENHRY, CDR2 SYGVKD. The CDR3 region is CAIYGQLF. The CDR3 DNA sequence: TGTGCCATCTACGGACAGCTTTTT.

The chain employs TRBV9 and TRBJ2-1; D is possibly TRBD2 (5 bases). The CDR3 spans 15 residues. V shed 7 bases and J shed 0 bases, with 14 bases lying between them. Germline V gene lookup returns CDR1 SGDLS and CDR2 YYNGEE. As DNA, the CDR3 is TGTGCCAGCGCCTCCACTAGAAGCTCCTACAATGAGCAGTTCTTC. This codes for CASASTRSSYNEQFF.

The gene calls are TRBV6-6 and TRBJ1-6; D not certain. Per the germline V gene, CDR1 is MNHNY and CDR2 is SVGAGI (reference sequence). The CDR3 totals 11 residues. V was cut by 6 bases and J by 8 bases, with 5 bases left in between. CDR3 in DNA: TGTGCCAGCAGCACGGATTCACCCCTCCACTTT. As protein: CASSTDSPLHF.

The chain is built from TRBV6-1 and TRBJ1-3; no firm D call. The CDR3 runs 17 residues. V shed 2 bases and J shed 0 bases, with 14 bases lying between them. CDR1 is MNHNS, CDR2 SASEGT, per germline. CDR3 region: CASSEFASLLSGNTIYF. As DNA, the CDR3 is TGTGCCAGCAGTGAATTTGCAAGCCTTCTCTCTGGAAACACCATATATTTT.

This chain connects TRBV11-2 to TRBJ2-7; D is possibly TRBD1 (5 bases). CDR3 length equals 15 residues. Germline loops: CDR1 SGHAT, CDR2 FQNNGV. The V gene lost 5 bases and the J gene lost 3 bases, with 17 bases spanning the gap. DNA of the CDR3: TGTGCCAGCAGCCCCAGGGCGAGTGGCATCTACGAGCAGTACTTC. Protein product: CASSPRASGIYEQYF.

This rearrangement joins TRBV2 to TRBJ1-5; 8 bases line up with TRBD1. Germline V CDR1 and CDR2: SNHLY, FYNNEI. This CDR3 spans 15 amino acids. With V trimmed by 8 bases and J by 4 bases, 10 bases remained unmatched. The CDR3 DNA is TGTGCCAGCCGGACAGGGACCTTGGGGAATCAGCCCCAGCATTTT. Translation gives CASRTGTLGNQPQHF.

This chain links TRBV7-8 with TRBJ2-6; TRBD1 is a possible D gene (6 bases). CDR3 length: 18 residues. Looked up from germline, CDR1 is SGHVS and CDR2 is FQNEAQ. V lost 0 bases, J lost 1 base, and 13 bases lay in between. CDR3 protein: CASSLAGGLISGANVLTF. CDR3 nucleotide sequence: TGTGCCAGCAGCTTAGCTGGGGGCCTCATATCTGGGGCCAACGTCCTGACTTTC.

The sample holds one count of this clone. V usage is TRBV4-1 and J usage is TRBJ1-1; TRBD1 aligns across 8 bases. With V trimmed by 0 bases and J by 5 bases, 8 bases remained unmatched. Germline V gives CDR1 MGHRA, CDR2 YSYEKL. The CDR3 extends over 16 amino acids. The CDR3 coding sequence is TGCGCCAGCAGCCAAGATTCCGGACAGGGCTTAACTGAAGCTTTCTTT. This gives the protein CASSQDSGQGLTEAFF.

This chain uses TRBV11-3 with TRBJ1-1, with 7 bases identical to TRBD1. With V trimmed by 5 bases and J by 8 bases, 8 bases remained unmatched. The CDR3 sequence is 13 residues long. Looked up from germline, CDR1 is SGHNT and CDR2 is YENEEA. For the CDR3, the DNA is TGTGCCAGCAGCATCAACAGGGGCTCGGAAGCTTTCTTT. The encoded protein is CASSINRGSEAFF. Full variable domain (remainder filled in from reference TRBV11-3 and TRBJ1-1): EAGVVQSPRYKIIEKKQPVAFWCNPISGHNTLYWYLQNLGQGPELLIRYENEEAVDDSQLPKDRFSAERLKGVDSTLKIQPAELGDSAVYLCASSINRGSEAFFGQGTRLTVV.

The rearrangement uses TRBV7-8 and TRBJ1-5; a possible D gene is TRBD1 (5 bases). Trimming cost V 3 bases and J 2 bases, with 11 bases left between them. The germline CDR1 and CDR2 sequences are SGHVS and FQNEAQ. The length of the CDR3 is 15 residues. CDR3 DNA sequence: TGTGCCAGCAGCTTCTCGGCGGGGGGCAATCAGCCCCAGCATTTT. Amino acids: CASSFSAGGNQPQHF.

The J gene is TRBJ1-2, the V gene TRBV5-4; the match to TRBD1 covers 7 bases. Germline CDR1 SGHNT, CDR2 YYREEE (reference sequence). The CDR3 is 13 residues long. V shed 4 bases and J 4 bases; nucleotides not matched to a gene: 4. CDR3 sequence (DNA): TGTGCCAGCAGCCGGGACAGAGTCTATGGCTACACCTTC. Protein product: CASSRDRVYGYTF.

The gene calls are TRBV4-2 and TRBJ1-5; 8 bases map to TRBD1. The CDR3 length is 16 residues. Germline trimming cut 4 bases from V and 1 base from J; bases unmatched to any gene: 6. From germline, CDR1 is LGHNA and CDR2 YNFKEQ. In nucleotides, the CDR3 is TGTGCCAGCAGCCTCTCGGACAGGGTGAGCAATCAGCCCCAGCATTTT. Protein product: CASSLSDRVSNQPQHF.

The chain is built from TRBV7-2 and TRBJ1-6; 10 bases align to TRBD1. Germline V gives CDR1 SGHTA, CDR2 FQGNSA. This CDR3 is built from 15 residues. Losses at the gene ends were 7 bases for V and 10 bases for J; bases not matched to a gene: 10. The CDR3 loop reads CASTLGGQGRSPLHF. The CDR3 bases are TGTGCCAGCACCCTAGGGGGACAGGGGAGATCACCCCTCCACTTT.

The V gene is TRBV7-9, the J gene TRBJ2-1; 7 nucleotides agree with TRBD2. The CDR3 is made up of 16 amino acids. Germline CDR1 is SEHNR and CDR2 is FQNEAQ (reference sequence). The J segment lost 4 bases and the V segment lost 1 base, leaving 7 bases of the junction unmatched. CDR3: CASSLVRGVGYNEQFF. CDR3 coding DNA: TGTGCCAGCAGCTTAGTCCGGGGGGTGGGATACAATGAGCAGTTCTTC.

This sequence joins TRBV7-2 and TRBJ1-4; 9 bases line up with TRBD1. The CDR3 extends over 16 amino acids. V was pared by 3 bases and J by 7 bases, with 9 bases of the junction left unmatched. CDR1 is SGHTA and CDR2 is FQGNSA in the germline V gene. The CDR3 region has the DNA TGTGCCAGCAGCTTTTTACAGGGGGCGAAGAGTGAAAAACTGTTTTTT. This sequence encodes CASSFLQGAKSEKLFF. Full variable domain (rest looked up from reference TRBV7-2 and TRBJ1-4): GAGVSQSPSNKVTEKGKDVELRCDPISGHTALYWYRQSLGQGLEFLIYFQGNSAPDKSGLPSDRFSAERTGGSVSTLTIQRTQQEDSAVYLCASSFLQGAKSEKLFFGSGTQLSVL.

The rearrangement joins TRBV14 to TRBJ2-1; 10 positions match TRBD2. Germline loops: CDR1 SGHDN, CDR2 FVKESK. The CDR3 is made up of 14 amino acids. V dropped 4 bases and J dropped 9; count of bases not matched to a gene: 6. The CDR3, as DNA: TGTGCCAGCAGCCTAGCGGGGGGACTCCGTGAGCAGTTCTTC. This translates into CASSLAGGLREQFF.

The DNA of the CDR3 is TGTGCCAGCAGACCGAACAGGGGGGTAAACATTCAGTACTTC. The encoded protein is CASRPNRGVNIQYF. J is TRBJ2-4 and V is TRBV7-8; 8 positions agree with TRBD1. The CDR3 contains 14 residues. The J segment lost 6 bases and the V segment lost 6 bases, leaving 7 bases of the junction unmatched. In germline, CDR1 is SGHVS, CDR2 FQNEAQ.

This chain links TRBV5-1 with TRBJ2-7; D is unresolved. V was clipped by 0 bases and J by 7 bases, with 17 bases between them. In germline, CDR1 is SGHRS, CDR2 YFSETQ. There are 15 residues in the CDR3. This chain's CDR3 is CASSLESSRGGEQYF. CDR3 nucleotides: TGCGCCAGCAGCTTGGAGTCCTCCCGAGGTGGGGAGCAGTACTTC.

The CDR3 bases are TGTGCCAGCGGGTGGGGAGGGAACCGTTATCCCGGGGAGCTGTTTTTT. Translated: CASGWGGNRYPGELFF. V gene TRBV7-2 combines with J gene TRBJ2-2, with TRBD2 identical over 7 bases. Germline lookup yields CDR1 SGHTA and CDR2 FQGNSA. V shed 8 bases and J 6 bases; nucleotides not matched to a gene: 15. The CDR3 is made up of 16 amino acids.

The chain combines TRBV4-3 with TRBJ2-3, with 7 nucleotides matching TRBD2. J gave up 5 bases and V 1 base, and 6 bases lay outside the gene matches. CDR1 is LGHNA and CDR2 is YSLEER in the germline V gene. There are 15 residues in the CDR3. CDR3 DNA sequence: TGCGCCAGCAGCCAAGGTGCGCGGGGGAAAGATACGCAGTATTTT. This encodes CASSQGARGKDTQYF.